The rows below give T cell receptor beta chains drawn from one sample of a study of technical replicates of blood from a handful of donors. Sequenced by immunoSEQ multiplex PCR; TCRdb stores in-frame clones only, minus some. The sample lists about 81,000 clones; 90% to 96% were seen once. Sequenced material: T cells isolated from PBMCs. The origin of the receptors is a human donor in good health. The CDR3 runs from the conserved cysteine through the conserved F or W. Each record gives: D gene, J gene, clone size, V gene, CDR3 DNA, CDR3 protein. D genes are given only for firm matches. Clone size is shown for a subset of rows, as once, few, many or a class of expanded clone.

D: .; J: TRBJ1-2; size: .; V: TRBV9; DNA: TGTGCCAGCAGCAGTTCCGGACTGAACTATGGCTACACCTTC; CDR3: CASSSSGLNYGYTF
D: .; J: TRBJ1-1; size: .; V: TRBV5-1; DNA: TGCGCCAGCAGCTGGCACCTTCCACCGGTTAGCGGCACTGAAGCTTTCTTT; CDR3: CASSWHLPPVSGTEAFF
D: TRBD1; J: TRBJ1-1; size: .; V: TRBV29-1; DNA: TGCAGCGTGCAGGACAGGGGGGCCACTGAAGCTTTCTTT; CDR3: CSVQDRGATEAFF
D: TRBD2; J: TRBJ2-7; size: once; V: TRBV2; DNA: TGTGCCAGAGAAACGCCGGGAGCGGGGGAGCAGTACTTC; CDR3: CARETPGAGEQYF
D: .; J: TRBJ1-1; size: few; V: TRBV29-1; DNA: TGCAGCGTTGGGGTAAACAGGGTCACTGAAGCTTTCTTT; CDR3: CSVGVNRVTEAFF
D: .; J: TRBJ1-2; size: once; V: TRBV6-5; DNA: TGTGCCAGCAGTTACTCTCTGTTCTATGGCTACACCTTC; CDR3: CASSYSLFYGYTF
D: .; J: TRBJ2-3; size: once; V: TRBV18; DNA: TGTGCCAGCTCACCACGACAGACAGATACGCAGTATTTT; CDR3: CASSPRQTDTQYF
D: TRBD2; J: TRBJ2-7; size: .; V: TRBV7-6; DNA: TGTGCCAGCAGCTTAGGGGGTAGCGGGAGCTACGAGCAGTACTTC; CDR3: CASSLGGSGSYEQYF
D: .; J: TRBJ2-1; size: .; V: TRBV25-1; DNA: TGTGCCAGCGCCTCTCACGCCGGGAGCCGGCGGGGCAATGAGCAGTTCTTC; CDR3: CASASHAGSRRGNEQFF
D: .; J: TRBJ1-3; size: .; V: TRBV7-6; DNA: TGTGCCAGCAGCCAGGGCCTATCTGGAAACACCATATATTTT; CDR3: CASSQGLSGNTIYF
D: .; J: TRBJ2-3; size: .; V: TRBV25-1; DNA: TGTGCCAGCTTCCTAGATACGCAGTATTTT; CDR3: CASFLDTQYF
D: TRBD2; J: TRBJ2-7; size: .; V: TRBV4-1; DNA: TGCGCCAGCAGAGAAAGAGCGGGAGTAGGATATTACGAGCAGTACTTC; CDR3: CASRERAGVGYYEQYF
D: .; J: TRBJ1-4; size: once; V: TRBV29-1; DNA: TGCAGCGTTGGAGGGTCGGAAAAACTGTTTTTT; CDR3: CSVGGSEKLFF
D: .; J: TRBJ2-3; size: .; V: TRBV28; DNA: TGTGCCAGCAGTTCCCCTTGGACAAATTTCGTCCCAGATACGCAGTATTTT; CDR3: CASSSPWTNFVPDTQYF
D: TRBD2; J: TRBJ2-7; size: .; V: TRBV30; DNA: TGTGCCTGGAGTACACCCGGGACTAGCGGTCATAGCTACGAGCAGTACTTC; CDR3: CAWSTPGTSGHSYEQYF